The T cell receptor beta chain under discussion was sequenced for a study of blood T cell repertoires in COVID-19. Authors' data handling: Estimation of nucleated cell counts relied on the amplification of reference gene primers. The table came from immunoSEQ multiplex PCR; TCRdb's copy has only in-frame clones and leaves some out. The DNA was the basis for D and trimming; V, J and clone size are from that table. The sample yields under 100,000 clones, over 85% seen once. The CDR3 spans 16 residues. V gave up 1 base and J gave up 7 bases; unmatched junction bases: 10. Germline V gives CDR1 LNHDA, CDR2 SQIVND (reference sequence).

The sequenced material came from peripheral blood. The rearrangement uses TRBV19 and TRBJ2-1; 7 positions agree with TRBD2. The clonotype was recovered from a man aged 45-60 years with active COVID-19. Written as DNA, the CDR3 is TGTGCCAGTAGTATAGTTGCTAGCGGATTGGGGAATGAGCAGTTCTTC. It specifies CASSIVASGLGNEQFF.